These 8 T cell receptor beta chains were all obtained from the same sample, sequenced in a study of blood T cell repertoires in COVID-19 (dated by TCRdb to the early 2020s). Library method: the immunoSEQ multiplex PCR assay. TCRdb limited this immuneACCESS table to in-frame rearrangements with V and J called. A share of clones is missing; checked studies link under half to unresolved V genes, and the rest is unexplained. The sample profile shows around 84,000 clones; about 87% of them were found once. The ten largest account for approximately 4.3% of the sample. The sample taken for sequencing was peripheral blood. These receptors all stem from a man aged 50-60 years with active COVID-19.

The V and J genes are TRBV4-1 and TRBJ1-3, with D tentatively TRBD1 (5 bases). Per germline, CDR1 MGHRA and CDR2 YSYEKL. The CDR3 sequence is 15 residues long. Trimming took 0 bases from V and 3 from J, leaving 9 bases between them. CDR3 bases: TGCGCCAGCAGCCAAGAAGGGAGGGGTGGAAACACCATATATTTT. It yields the protein CASSQEGRGGNTIYF.

The chain carries TRBV20-1 and TRBJ1-2; D gene ambiguous. Deletions cut 6 bases from V and 4 bases from J, with 6 bases between. CDR1 and CDR2 (germline): DFQATT, SNEGSKA (reference sequence). The CDR3 is 10 amino acids. The chain's CDR3 is CSAAGYGYTF. CDR3 DNA: TGCAGTGCAGCTGGCTATGGCTACACCTTC.

The CDR3 loop reads CASSLGTGGAGQPQHF. The CDR3 DNA is TGCGCCAGCAGCTTGGGGACAGGGGGCGCAGGGCAGCCCCAGCATTTT. The V and J genes are TRBV5-1 and TRBJ1-5; TRBD1 agrees at 11 bases. The V gene's germline CDR1 is SGHRS and CDR2 YFSETQ. Unmatched junction bases numbered 6, after V lost 0 bases and J lost 7 bases. CDR3 length: 16 amino acids. Supplemented by reference TRBV5-1 and TRBJ1-5, the full variable domain reads KAGVTQTPRYLIKTRGQQVTLSCSPISGHRSVSWYQQTPGQGLQFLFEYFSETQRNKGNFPGRFSGRQFSNSRSEMNVSTLELGDSALYLCASSLGTGGAGQPQHFGDGTRLSIL.

The chain employs TRBV7-9 and TRBJ2-7, with 10 nucleotides matching TRBD1. Trimming took 5 bases from V and 7 from J; bases not matched to a gene: 11. Looked up from germline, CDR1 is SEHNR and CDR2 is FQNEAQ (reference sequence). The CDR3 sequence is 15 residues long. The CDR3 reads CASSRRQGATWEQYF. The CDR3, as DNA: TGTGCCAGCAGCCGGCGACAGGGGGCGACTTGGGAGCAGTACTTC.

The table lists this clone with a count of one. The chain combines TRBV10-3 with TRBJ2-2; 10 bases match TRBD2. The junction had 4 bases not matched to a gene; V was cut back by 6 bases and J by 6 bases. The CDR3 consists of 14 residues. CDR1 is ENHRY and CDR2 is SYGVKD in the germline V gene. The CDR3 DNA reads as TGTGCCATCAGCGGGACTAGCGCGCCCGGGGAGCTGTTTTTT. Protein sequence: CAISGTSAPGELFF.

This chain uses TRBV7-6 with TRBJ2-5; 11 bases fit TRBD1. This CDR3 contains 15 residues. J gave up 5 bases and V 4 bases, and 6 bases lay outside the gene matches. The germline gives CDR1 SGHVS, CDR2 FNYEAQ. DNA for the CDR3: TGTGCCAGCAGCTGGACAGGGGGCCCCTCGGAGACCCAGTACTTC. Amino acid sequence: CASSWTGGPSETQYF.

The chain links TRBV28 to TRBJ1-2, with D possibly TRBD1 on 6 matching bases. V lost 11 bases and J 4 bases, leaving 23 bases between the germline ends. CDR3 length: 15 amino acids. Germline V lookup: CDR1 MDHEN, CDR2 SYDVKM. The CDR3, as DNA: TGTGCCGGTGCCGGGACGGGAGGGGGTGGCTATGGCTACACCTTC. This translates into CAGAGTGGGGYGYTF.

This chain uses TRBV7-2 with TRBJ2-5, with TRBD2 matching 8 bases. Germline CDR1 is SGHTA and CDR2 is FQGNSA. The CDR3 is 15 amino acids. V gave up 4 bases and J gave up 2 bases; unmatched junction bases: 6. CDR3 region: CASSSLGGGQETQYF. CDR3 nucleotide sequence: TGTGCCAGCAGCTCGCTCGGGGGGGGGCAAGAGACCCAGTACTTC.